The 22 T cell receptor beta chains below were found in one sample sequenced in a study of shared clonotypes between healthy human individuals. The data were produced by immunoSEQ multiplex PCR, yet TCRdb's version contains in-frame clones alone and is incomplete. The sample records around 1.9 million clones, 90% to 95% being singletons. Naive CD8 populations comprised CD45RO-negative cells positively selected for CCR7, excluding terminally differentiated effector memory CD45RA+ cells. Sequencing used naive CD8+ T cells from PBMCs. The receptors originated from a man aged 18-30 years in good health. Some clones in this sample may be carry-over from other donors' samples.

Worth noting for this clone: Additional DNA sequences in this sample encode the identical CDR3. CDR3 nucleotides: TGCGCCAGCAGCCCTGGGGGAGAGCAGTACTTC. The encoded protein is CASSPGGEQYF. This chain connects TRBV5-1 to TRBJ2-7; D may match TRBD1 or TRBD2 (5 bases each). The CDR3 is made up of 11 amino acids. The germline CDR1 and CDR2 sequences are SGHRS and YFSETQ. Trimming cost V 4 bases and J 7 bases, with 9 bases left between them.

This CDR3 is CSALVGAYEQYF. The CDR3 bases are TGCAGCGCCCTGGTCGGTGCCTACGAGCAGTACTTC. This rearrangement joins TRBV29-1 to TRBJ2-7; unclear D gene. Germline CDR1 and CDR2: SQVTM and ANQGSEA. The length of the CDR3 is 12 residues. Trimming removed 7 bases at V and 2 bases at J, with 12 bases between.

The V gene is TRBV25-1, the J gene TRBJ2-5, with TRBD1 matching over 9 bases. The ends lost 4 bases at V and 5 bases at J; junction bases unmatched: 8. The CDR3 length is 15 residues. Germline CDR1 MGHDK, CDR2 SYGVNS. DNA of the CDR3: TGTGCCAGCAGTGTAAGGGGGGGGACAGGGGAGACCCAGTACTTC. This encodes CASSVRGGTGETQYF.

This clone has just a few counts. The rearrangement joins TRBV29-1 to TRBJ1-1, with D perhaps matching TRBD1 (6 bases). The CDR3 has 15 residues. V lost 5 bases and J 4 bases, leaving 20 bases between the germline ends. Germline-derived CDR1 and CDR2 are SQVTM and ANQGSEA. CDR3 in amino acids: CSVIPGHRWGTEAFF. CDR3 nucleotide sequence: TGCAGCGTTATACCGGGACACCGATGGGGCACTGAAGCTTTCTTT.

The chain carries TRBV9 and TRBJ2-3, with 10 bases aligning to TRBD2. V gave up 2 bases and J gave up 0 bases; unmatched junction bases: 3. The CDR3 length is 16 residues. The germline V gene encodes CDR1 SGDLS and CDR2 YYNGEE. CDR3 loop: CASSVSGRTSTDTQYF. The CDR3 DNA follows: TGTGCCAGCAGCGTTAGCGGGAGGACTAGCACAGATACGCAGTATTTT.

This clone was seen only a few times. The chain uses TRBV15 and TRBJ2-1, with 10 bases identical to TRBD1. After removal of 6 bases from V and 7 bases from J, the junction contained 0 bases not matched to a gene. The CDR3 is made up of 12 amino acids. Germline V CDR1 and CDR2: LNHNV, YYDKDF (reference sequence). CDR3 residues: CATRDRGNEQFF. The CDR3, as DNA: TGTGCCACCAGGGACAGGGGGAATGAGCAGTTCTTC.

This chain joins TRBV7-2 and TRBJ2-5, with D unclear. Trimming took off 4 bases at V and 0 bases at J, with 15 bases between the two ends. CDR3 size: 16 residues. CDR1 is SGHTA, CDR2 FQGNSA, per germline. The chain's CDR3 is CASSSLVTKYQETQYF. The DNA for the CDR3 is TGTGCCAGCAGCTCCTTAGTAACAAAGTACCAAGAGACCCAGTACTTC.

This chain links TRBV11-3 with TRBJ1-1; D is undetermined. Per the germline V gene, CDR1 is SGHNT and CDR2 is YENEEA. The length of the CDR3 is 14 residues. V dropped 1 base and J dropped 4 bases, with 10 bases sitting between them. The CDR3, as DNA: TGTGCCAGCAGCTTAGCAGGACCCCGCACTGAAGCTTTCTTT. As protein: CASSLAGPRTEAFF.

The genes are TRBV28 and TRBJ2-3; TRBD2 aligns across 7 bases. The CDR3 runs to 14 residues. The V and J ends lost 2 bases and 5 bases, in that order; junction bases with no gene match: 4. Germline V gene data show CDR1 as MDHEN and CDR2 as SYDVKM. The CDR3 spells CASSLAGAVDTQYF. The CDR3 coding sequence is TGTGCCAGCAGTTTAGCGGGAGCGGTAGATACGCAGTATTTT.

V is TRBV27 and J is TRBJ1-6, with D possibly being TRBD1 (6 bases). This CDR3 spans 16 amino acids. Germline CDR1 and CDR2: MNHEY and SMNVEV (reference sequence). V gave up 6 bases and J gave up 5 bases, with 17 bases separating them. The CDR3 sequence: CASRPVGQLDNSPLHF. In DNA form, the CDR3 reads TGTGCCAGCAGACCCGTCGGACAGTTAGATAATTCACCCCTCCACTTT.

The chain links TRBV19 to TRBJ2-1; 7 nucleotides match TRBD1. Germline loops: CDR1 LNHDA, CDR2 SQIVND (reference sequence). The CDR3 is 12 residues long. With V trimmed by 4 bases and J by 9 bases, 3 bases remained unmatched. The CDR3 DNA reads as TGTGCCAGTAGTAGTCACAGGGGTGAGCAGTTCTTC. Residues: CASSSHRGEQFF.

The CDR3 region is CAWRDREYANYGYTF. The DNA for the CDR3 is TGTGCCTGGCGTGACAGGGAATACGCTAACTATGGCTACACCTTC. The gene calls are TRBV30 and TRBJ1-2, with 7 bases aligning to TRBD1. Germline V lookup: CDR1 GTSNPN, CDR2 SVGIG (reference sequence). This CDR3 has 15 amino acids. J was trimmed by 0 bases and V by 5 bases; bases with no gene match: 9.

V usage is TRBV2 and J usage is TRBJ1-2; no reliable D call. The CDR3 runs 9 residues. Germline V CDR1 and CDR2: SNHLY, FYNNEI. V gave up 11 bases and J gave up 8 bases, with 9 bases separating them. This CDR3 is CALMDGYTF. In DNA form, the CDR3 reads TGTGCCCTCATGGACGGCTACACCTTC.

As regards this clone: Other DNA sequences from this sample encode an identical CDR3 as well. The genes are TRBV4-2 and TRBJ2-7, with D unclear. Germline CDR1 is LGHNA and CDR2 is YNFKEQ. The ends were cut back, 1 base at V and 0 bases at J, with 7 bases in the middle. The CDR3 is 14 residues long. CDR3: CASSQGQASYEQYF. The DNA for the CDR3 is TGTGCCAGCAGCCAAGGGCAGGCCTCCTACGAGCAGTACTTC.

The CDR3 here is CASRGTGGGNQPQHF. The CDR3 coding sequence is TGTGCCAGCAGGGGGACAGGGGGCGGCAATCAGCCCCAGCATTTT. This chain uses TRBV2 with TRBJ1-5, with 12 bases aligning to TRBD1. CDR1 and CDR2 from the germline V gene are SNHLY and FYNNEI. V gave up 6 bases and J gave up 2 bases; unmatched junction bases: 2. The CDR3 is 15 residues long. Looking up the rest from reference TRBV2 and TRBJ1-5 gives the full variable domain: EPEVTQTPSHQVTQMGQEVILRCVPISNHLYFYWYRQILGQKVEFLVSFYNNEISEKSEIFDDQFSVERPDGSNFTLKIRSTKLEDSAMYFCASRGTGGGNQPQHFGDGTRLSIL.

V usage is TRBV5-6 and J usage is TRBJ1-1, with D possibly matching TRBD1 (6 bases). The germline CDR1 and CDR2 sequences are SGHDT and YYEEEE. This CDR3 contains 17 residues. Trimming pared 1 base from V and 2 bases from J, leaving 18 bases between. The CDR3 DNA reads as TGTGCCAGCAGCTTGACGACAGGCCCCCGTAGCAACACTGAAGCTTTCTTT. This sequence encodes CASSLTTGPRSNTEAFF.

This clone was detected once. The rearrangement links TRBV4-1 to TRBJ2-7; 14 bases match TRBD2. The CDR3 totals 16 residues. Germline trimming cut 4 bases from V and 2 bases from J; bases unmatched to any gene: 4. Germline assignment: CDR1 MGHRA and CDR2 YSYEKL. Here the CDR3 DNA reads TGCGCCAGCAGCCCGGGACTAGCGGGGGTAGCCTACGAGCAGTACTTC. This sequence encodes CASSPGLAGVAYEQYF.

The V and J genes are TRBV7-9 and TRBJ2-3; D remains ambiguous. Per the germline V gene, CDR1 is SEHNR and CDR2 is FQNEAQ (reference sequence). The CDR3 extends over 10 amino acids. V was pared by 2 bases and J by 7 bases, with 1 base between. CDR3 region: CASSLNTQYF. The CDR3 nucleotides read TGTGCCAGCAGCTTAAATACGCAGTATTTT.

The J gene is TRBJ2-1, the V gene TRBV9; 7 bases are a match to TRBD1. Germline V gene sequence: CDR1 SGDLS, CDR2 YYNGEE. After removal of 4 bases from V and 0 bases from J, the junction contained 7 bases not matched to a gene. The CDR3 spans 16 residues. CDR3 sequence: CASSPQDRSSYNEQFF. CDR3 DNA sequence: TGTGCCAGCAGCCCACAGGACAGGAGCTCCTACAATGAGCAGTTCTTC.

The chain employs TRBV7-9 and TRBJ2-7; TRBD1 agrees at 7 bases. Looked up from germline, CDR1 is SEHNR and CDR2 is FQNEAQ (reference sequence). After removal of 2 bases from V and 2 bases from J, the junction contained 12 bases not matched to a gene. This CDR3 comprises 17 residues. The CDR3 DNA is TGTGCCAGCAGCTTAACTCGTACCGGGACAGATACCTACGAGCAGTACTTC. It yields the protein CASSLTRTGTDTYEQYF.

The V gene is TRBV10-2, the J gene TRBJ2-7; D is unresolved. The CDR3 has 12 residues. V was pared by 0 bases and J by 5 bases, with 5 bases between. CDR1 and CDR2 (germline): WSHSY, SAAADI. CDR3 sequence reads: CASSESWNEQYF. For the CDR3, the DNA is TGCGCCAGCAGTGAGTCGTGGAACGAGCAGTACTTC.

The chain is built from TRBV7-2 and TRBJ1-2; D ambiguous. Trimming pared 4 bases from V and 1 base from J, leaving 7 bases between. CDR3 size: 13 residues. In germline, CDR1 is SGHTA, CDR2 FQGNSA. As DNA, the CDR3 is TGTGCCAGCAGCTATTTGAATAACTATGGCTACACCTTC. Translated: CASSYLNNYGYTF.